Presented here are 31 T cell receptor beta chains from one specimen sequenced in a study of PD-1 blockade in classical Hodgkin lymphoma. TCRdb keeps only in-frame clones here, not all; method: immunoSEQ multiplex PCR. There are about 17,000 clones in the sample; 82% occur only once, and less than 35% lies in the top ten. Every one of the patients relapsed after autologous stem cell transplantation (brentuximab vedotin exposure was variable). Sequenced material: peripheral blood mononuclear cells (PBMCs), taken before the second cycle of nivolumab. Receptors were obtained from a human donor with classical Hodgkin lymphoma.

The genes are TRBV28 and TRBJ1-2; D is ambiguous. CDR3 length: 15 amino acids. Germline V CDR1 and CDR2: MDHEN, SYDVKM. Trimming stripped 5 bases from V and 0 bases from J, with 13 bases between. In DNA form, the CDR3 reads TGTGCCAGCAGTGCCAGTCAGTTAGCTAACTATGGCTACACCTTC. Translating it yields CASSASQLANYGYTF.

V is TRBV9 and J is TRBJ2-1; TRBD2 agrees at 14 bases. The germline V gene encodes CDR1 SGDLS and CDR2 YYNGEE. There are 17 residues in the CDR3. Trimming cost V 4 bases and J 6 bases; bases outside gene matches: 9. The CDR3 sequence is CASSPNGTSGGLNEQFF. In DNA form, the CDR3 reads TGTGCCAGCAGCCCCAACGGGACTAGCGGGGGCCTCAATGAGCAGTTCTTC.

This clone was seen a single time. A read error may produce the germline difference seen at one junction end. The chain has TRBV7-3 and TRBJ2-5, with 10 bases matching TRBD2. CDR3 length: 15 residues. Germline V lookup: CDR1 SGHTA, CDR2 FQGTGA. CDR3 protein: CANSLGSGGAETQYF. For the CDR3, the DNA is TGTGCCAACAGCTTAGGCAGCGGGGGGGCCGAGACCCAGTACTTC.

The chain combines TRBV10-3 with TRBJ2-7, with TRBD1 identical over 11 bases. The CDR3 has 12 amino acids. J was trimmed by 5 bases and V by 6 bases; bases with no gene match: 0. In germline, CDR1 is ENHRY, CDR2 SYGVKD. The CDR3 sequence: CAIRGQGDEQYF. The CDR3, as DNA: TGTGCCATCAGGGGACAGGGGGACGAGCAGTACTTC.

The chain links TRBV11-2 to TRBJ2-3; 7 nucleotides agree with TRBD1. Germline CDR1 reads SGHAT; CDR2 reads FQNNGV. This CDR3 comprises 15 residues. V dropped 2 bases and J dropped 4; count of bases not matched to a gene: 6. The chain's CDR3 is CASSLTGVSPDTQYF. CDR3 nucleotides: TGTGCCAGCAGCTTAACAGGGGTTTCCCCAGATACGCAGTATTTT.

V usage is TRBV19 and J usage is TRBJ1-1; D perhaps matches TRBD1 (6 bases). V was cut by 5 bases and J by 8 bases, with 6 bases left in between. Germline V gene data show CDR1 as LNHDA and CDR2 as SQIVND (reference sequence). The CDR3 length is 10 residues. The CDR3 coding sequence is TGTGCCAGTAGTCAGGGGGAAGCTTTCTTT. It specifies CASSQGEAFF.

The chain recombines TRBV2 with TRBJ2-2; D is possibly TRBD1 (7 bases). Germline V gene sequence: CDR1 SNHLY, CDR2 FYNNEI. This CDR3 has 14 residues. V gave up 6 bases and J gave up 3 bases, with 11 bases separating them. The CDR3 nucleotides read TGTGCCAGCAGGGGCGGGACAGACACCGGGGAGCTGTTTTTT. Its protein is CASRGGTDTGELFF. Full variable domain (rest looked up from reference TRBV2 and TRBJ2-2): EPEVTQTPSHQVTQMGQEVILRCVPISNHLYFYWYRQILGQKVEFLVSFYNNEISEKSEIFDDQFSVERPDGSNFTLKIRSTKLEDSAMYFCASRGGTDTGELFFGEGSRLTVL.

The CDR3, as DNA: TGTGCCAGCAGCGTCCGGGACAGGGGCGAGCAGTTCTTC. Encoded protein: CASSVRDRGEQFF. The chain joins TRBV9 to TRBJ2-1; 10 nucleotides match TRBD1. Germline CDR1 reads SGDLS; CDR2 reads YYNGEE. Trimming cost V 2 bases and J 10 bases; bases outside gene matches: 3. There are 13 residues in the CDR3.

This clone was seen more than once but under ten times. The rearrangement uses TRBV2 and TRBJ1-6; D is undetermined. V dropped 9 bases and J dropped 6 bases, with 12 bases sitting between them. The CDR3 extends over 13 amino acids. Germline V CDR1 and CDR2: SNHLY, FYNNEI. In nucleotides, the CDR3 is TGTGCCAGTCGACGGATCCTTAATTCACCCCTCCACTTT. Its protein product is CASRRILNSPLHF.

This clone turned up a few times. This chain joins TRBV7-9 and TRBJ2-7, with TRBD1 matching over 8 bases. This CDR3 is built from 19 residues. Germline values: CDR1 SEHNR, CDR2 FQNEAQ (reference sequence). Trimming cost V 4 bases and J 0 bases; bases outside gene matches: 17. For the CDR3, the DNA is TGTGCCAGCAGCTCCCTCGGCCAGGGGGCAGGTGGCGGCTCCTACGAGCAGTACTTC. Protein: CASSSLGQGAGGGSYEQYF.

DNA of the CDR3: TGCGCCAGCAGCCAAGAACCTGGGGGGGTCGGAGAGACCCAGTACTTC. It encodes CASSQEPGGVGETQYF. The rearrangement joins TRBV4-1 to TRBJ2-5, with 7 bases identical to TRBD2. This CDR3 contains 16 residues. Losses at the gene ends were 0 bases for V and 4 bases for J; bases not matched to a gene: 8. Germline V gene data show CDR1 as MGHRA and CDR2 as YSYEKL.

The CDR3 here is CASSATGTPYEQYF. The CDR3 bases are TGTGCCAGCAGTGCCACCGGGACACCCTACGAGCAGTACTTC. The chain is built from TRBV2 and TRBJ2-7, with D possibly being TRBD1 (6 bases). V lost 4 bases and J 2 bases, leaving 12 bases between the germline ends. The CDR3 is 14 amino acids. CDR1 is SNHLY, CDR2 FYNNEI, per germline.

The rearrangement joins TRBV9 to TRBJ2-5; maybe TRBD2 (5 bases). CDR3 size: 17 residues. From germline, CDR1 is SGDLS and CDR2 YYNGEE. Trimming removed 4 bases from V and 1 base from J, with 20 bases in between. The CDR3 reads CASSPNTGRMSQETQYF. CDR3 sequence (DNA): TGTGCCAGCAGCCCCAATACGGGAAGAATGAGCCAAGAGACCCAGTACTTC.

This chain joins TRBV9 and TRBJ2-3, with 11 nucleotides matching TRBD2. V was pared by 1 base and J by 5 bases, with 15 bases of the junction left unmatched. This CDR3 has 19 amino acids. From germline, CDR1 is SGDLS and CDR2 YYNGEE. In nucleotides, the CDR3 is TGTGCCAGCAGCGTAAACCCTAGCGGGGGGCTTAGGGTAGGAGATACGCAGTATTTT. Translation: CASSVNPSGGLRVGDTQYF.

The CDR3 spells CASSAELQGGYGYTF. The DNA of the CDR3 is TGTGCCAGCAGCGCCGAGCTACAGGGGGGTTATGGCTACACCTTC. This chain uses TRBV9 with TRBJ1-2, with 8 bases aligning to TRBD1. With V trimmed by 3 bases and J by 5 bases, 9 bases remained unmatched. This CDR3 is built from 15 residues. Germline V gene data show CDR1 as SGDLS and CDR2 as YYNGEE.

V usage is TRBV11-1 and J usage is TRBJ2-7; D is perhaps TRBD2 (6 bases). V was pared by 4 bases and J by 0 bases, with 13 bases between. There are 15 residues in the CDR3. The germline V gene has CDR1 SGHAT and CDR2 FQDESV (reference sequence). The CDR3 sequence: CASSSGDGYSYEQYF. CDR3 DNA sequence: TGTGCCAGCAGCTCGGGGGACGGATACTCCTACGAGCAGTACTTC.

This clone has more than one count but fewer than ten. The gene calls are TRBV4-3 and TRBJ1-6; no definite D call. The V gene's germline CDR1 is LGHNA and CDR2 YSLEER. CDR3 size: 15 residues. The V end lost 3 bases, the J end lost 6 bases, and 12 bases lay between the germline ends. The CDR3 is CASSHVFDTNSPLHF. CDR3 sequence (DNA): TGCGCCAGCAGCCATGTCTTCGACACTAATTCACCCCTCCACTTT.

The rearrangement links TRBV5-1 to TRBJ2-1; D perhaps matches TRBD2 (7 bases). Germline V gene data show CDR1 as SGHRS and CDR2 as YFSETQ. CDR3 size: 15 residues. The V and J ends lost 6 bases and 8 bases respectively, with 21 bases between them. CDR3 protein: CASTRGGGRSYEQFF. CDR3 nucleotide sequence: TGCGCCAGCACCCGAGGCGGGGGCCGATCCTATGAGCAGTTCTTC.

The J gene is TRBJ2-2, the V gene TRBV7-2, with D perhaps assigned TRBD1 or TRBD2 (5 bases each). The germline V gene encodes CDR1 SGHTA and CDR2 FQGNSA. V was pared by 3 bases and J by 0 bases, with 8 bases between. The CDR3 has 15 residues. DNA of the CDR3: TGTGCCAGCAGCTTCGGGACCCCGAACACCGGGGAGCTGTTTTTT. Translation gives CASSFGTPNTGELFF.

The DNA of the CDR3 is TGTGCCAGCAGCTTGGGTGGGCGGGGCCAAGAGACCCAGTACTTC. It specifies CASSLGGRGQETQYF. This chain links TRBV7-2 with TRBJ2-5; maybe TRBD2 (6 bases). Trimming left V 3 bases short and J 1 base short, with 12 bases between. The germline gives CDR1 SGHTA, CDR2 FQGNSA. The CDR3 spans 15 residues.

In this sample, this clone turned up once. The CDR3 reads CASSPRTGKNEQYF. CDR3 in DNA: TGTGCCAGCAGCCCTCGGACAGGGAAGAACGAGCAGTACTTC. The V and J genes are TRBV7-6 and TRBJ2-7; 8 bases are a match to TRBD1. CDR1 and CDR2 (germline): SGHVS, FNYEAQ. This CDR3 is built from 14 residues. The J segment lost 5 bases and the V segment lost 5 bases, leaving 8 bases of the junction unmatched. The whole variable domain, filled in from reference TRBV7-6 and TRBJ2-7, reads GAGVSQSPRYKVTKRGQDVALRCDPISGHVSLYWYRQALGQGPEFLTYFNYEAQQDKSGLPNDRFSAERPEGSISTLTIQRTEQRDSAMYRCASSPRTGKNEQYFGPGTRLTVT.

The CDR3 spells CASSEGAGPLHF. CDR3 bases: TGTGCCAGCAGTGAGGGGGCTGGACCCCTCCACTTT. The chain combines TRBV6-5 with TRBJ1-6; 7 nucleotides match TRBD1. Germline CDR1 and CDR2: MNHEY and SVGAGI. The V and J ends lost 5 bases and 12 bases, in that order; junction bases with no gene match: 4. CDR3 length: 12 amino acids.

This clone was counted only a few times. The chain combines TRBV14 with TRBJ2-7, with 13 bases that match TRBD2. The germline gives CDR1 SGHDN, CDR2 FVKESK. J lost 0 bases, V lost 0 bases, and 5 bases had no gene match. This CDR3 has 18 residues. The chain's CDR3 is CASSQEMGLAGNSYEQYF. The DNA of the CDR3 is TGTGCCAGCAGCCAAGAGATGGGACTAGCGGGGAACTCCTACGAGCAGTACTTC.

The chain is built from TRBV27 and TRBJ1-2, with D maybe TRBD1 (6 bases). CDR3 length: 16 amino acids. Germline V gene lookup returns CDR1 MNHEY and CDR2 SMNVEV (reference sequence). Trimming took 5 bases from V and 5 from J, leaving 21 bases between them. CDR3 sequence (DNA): TGTGCCAGCAGTGCAACAGGGTTGGGAGCTTGGTATGGCTACACCTTC. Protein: CASSATGLGAWYGYTF.

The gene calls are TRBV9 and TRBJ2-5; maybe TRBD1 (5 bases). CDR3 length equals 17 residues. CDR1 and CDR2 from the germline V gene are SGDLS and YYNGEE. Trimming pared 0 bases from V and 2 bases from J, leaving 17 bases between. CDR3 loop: CASSVGGVGARQETQYF. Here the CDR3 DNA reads TGTGCCAGCAGCGTAGGTGGGGTTGGGGCGCGGCAAGAGACCCAGTACTTC.

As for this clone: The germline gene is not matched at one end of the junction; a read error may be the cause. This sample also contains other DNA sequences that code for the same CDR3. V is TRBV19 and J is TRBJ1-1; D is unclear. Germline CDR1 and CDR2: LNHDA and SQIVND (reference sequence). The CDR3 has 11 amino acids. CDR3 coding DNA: TGTGCCAGTAGTCTACGGACTGAAGCCTTCTTT. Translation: CASSLRTEAFF. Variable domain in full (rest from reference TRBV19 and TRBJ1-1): DGGITQSPKYLFRKEGQNVTLSCEQNLNHDAMYWYRQDPGQGLRLIYYSQIVNDFQKGDIAEGYSVSREKKESFPLTVTSAQKNPTAFYLCASSLRTEAFFGQGTRLTVV.

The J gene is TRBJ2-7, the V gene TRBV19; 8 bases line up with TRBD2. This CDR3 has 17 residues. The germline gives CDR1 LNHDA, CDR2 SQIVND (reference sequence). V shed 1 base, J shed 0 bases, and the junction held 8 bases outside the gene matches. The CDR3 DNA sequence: TGTGCCAGTAGTATAGGCCCGGGAGGGCTAAGCTCCTACGAGCAGTACTTC. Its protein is CASSIGPGGLSSYEQYF.

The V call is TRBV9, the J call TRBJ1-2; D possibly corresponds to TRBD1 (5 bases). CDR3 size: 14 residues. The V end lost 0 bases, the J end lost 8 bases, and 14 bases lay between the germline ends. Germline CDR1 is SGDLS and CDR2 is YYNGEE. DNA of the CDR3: TGTGCCAGCAGCGTAGTAGGAGTTGGGGGAGGCTACACCTTC. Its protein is CASSVVGVGGGYTF.

CDR3 coding DNA: TGTGCCAGCTCACGGGGCAAGGATTATGGCTACACCTTC. Amino acid sequence: CASSRGKDYGYTF. The genes are TRBV18 and TRBJ1-2, with D possibly being TRBD1 (5 bases). With 4 bases removed from V and 5 bases from J, the gap between germline ends came to 11 bases. Germline loops: CDR1 KGHSH, CDR2 LQKENI. This CDR3 contains 13 residues.

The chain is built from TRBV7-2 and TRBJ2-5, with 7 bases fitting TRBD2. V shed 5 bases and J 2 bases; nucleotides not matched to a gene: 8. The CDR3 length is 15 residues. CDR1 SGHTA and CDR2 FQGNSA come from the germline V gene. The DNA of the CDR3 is TGTGCCAGCAGCCCAGGACTAGTAGGGCAAGAGACCCAGTACTTC. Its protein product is CASSPGLVGQETQYF.

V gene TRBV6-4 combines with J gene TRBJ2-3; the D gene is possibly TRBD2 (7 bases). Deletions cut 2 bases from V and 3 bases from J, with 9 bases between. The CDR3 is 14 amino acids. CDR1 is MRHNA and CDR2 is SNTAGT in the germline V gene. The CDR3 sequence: CASSDGGATDTQYF. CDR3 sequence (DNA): TGTGCCAGCAGTGACGGGGGGGCAACAGATACGCAGTATTTT.